This entry is about one T cell receptor beta chain. The antigen remains undetermined. The PCR was carried out with 60 Vbeta primers and 13 Jbeta primers. How the authors handled the data: A later analysis tallied 80 million or so unique TCR beta chains, roughly 11 million of them shared. The table came from immunoSEQ multiplex PCR; TCRdb's copy has only in-frame clones and leaves some out. That table is the source of V, J and clone size, and D and trimming were worked out from the DNA. This sample has some 130,000 clones, with roughly 75% found just once. This sample is drawn from a study of cytomegalovirus exposure and HLA in healthy donors. Study in general: Of all 400 or so donors who were genotyped, roughly 81% belonged to the Caucasian-associated ancestry cluster.

For this donor, CMV serostatus was not recorded. Study conclusions and caveats: A likely sequencing artifact accounted for one observed cluster of highly shared sequence variants.

The clonotype was recovered from a man aged 25-45 years in good health. The sequencing sample was made of PBMCs.

The CDR3 loop is CASSLGQWPEKLFF. The DNA of the CDR3 is TGCGCCAGCAGCTTGGGACAGTGGCCCGAAAAACTGTTTTTT. The chain is built from TRBV5-1 and TRBJ1-4, with D possibly matching TRBD1 (5 bases). V was cut by 0 bases and J by 8 bases, with 11 bases left in between. CDR1 and CDR2 from the germline V gene are SGHRS and YFSETQ. The CDR3 is 14 residues long.